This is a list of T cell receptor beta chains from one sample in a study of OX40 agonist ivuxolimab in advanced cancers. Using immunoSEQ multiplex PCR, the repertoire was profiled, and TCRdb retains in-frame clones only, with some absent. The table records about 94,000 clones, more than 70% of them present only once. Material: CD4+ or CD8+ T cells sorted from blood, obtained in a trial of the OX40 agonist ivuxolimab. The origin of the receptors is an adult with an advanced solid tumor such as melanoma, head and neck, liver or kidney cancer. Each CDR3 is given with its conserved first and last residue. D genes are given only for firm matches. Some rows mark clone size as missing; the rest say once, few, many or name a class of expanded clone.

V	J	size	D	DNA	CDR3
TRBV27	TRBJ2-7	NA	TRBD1	TGTGCCAGCAGAGGGACAGGGATGACCTACGAGCAGTACTTC	CASRGTGMTYEQYF
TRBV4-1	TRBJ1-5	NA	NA	TGCGCCAGCAGGGCCCCGGGGCAGCCCCAGCATTTT	CASRAPGQPQHF
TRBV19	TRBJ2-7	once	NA	TGTGCGACCGACGGTCTGGGATCCTACGAGCAGTACTTC	CATDGLGSYEQYF
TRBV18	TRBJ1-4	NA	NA	TGTGCCAGCTCACCACGAGGGGATGCAACTAATGAAAAACTGTTTTTT	CASSPRGDATNEKLFF
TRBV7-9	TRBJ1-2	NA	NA	TGTGCCAGCAGCTTCGGCGGGGGCGCATCCCATGGCTACACCTTC	CASSFGGGASHGYTF
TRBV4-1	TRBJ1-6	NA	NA	TGCGCCAGCAGCCAAGAGGGGGCAGGGGTTTATTCACCCCTCCACTTT	CASSQEGAGVYSPLHF
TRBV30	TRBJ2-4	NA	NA	TGTGCCTGGAGTCTGGGGAACATTCAGTACTTC	CAWSLGNIQYF
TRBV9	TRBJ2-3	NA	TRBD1	TGTGCCAGCAGCGTATGGACAGGGGGCCCAGATACGCAGTATTTT	CASSVWTGGPDTQYF
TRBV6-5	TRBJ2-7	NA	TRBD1	TGTGCCAGCACCCCGCCAGGGGGTGCCTACGAGCAGTACTTC	CASTPPGGAYEQYF
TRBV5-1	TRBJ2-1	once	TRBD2	TGCGCCAGCAGCCGCGGGACTAGCGGACTGAGCTCCTACAATGAGCAGTTCTTC	CASSRGTSGLSSYNEQFF
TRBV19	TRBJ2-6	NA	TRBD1	TGTGCCAGTAGGTCAGGGGGCCGGGGCTCTGGGGCCAACGTCCTGACTTTC	CASRSGGRGSGANVLTF
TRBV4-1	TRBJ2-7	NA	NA	TGCGCCAGCAGCTCCAAGTTAGATAGCCTCGAGCAGTACTTC	CASSSKLDSLEQYF
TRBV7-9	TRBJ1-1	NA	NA	TGTGCCAGCAGCTTAGAGGGAAAGAACACTGAAGCTTTCTTT	CASSLEGKNTEAFF
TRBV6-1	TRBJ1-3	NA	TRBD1	TGTGCCAGCAGTGAGCCGGGACAGGGACGCTCTGGAAACACCATATATTTT	CASSEPGQGRSGNTIYF
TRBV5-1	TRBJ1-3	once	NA	TGCGCCAGCAGCTTGGTTGCATTTGGGAGCTCTGGAAACACCATATATTTT	CASSLVAFGSSGNTIYF
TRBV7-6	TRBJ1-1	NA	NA	TGTGCCAGCAGCTTACGCCCCGCAGGGGAGGGTACAAACACTGAAGCTTTCTTT	CASSLRPAGEGTNTEAFF
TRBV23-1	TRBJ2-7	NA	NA	TGCGCCAGCAGTCAATGGCCCCTAATCCCCTACGAGCAGTACTTC	CASSQWPLIPYEQYF
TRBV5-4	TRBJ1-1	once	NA	TGTGCCAGCAGCCAAGGCGGACGGAACACTGAAGCTTTCTTT	CASSQGGRNTEAFF
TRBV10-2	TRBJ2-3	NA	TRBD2	TGCGCCAGCAGGCAAGGCGGGGGGGCGAATGGAGATACGCAGTATTTT	CASRQGGGANGDTQYF
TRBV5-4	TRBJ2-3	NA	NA	TGTGCCAGCACCCCAGGAGGGGCGAGAGATACGCAGTATTTT	CASTPGGARDTQYF
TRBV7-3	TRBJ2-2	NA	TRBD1	TGTGCCAGCAGCTCCAGGGGGCTAGCCACCGGGGAGCTGTTTTTT	CASSSRGLATGELFF
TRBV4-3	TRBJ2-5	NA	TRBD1	TGCGCCAGCAGCCAAGACGCGACAGGGGGCGAGGAGACCCAGTACTTC	CASSQDATGGEETQYF
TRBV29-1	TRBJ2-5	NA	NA	TGCAGCGTTGCCGTGGGGAGTTCTAAAGAGACCCAGTACTTC	CSVAVGSSKETQYF
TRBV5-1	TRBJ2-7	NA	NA	TGCGCCAGCAGCCAAGGGACAACCTACGAGCAGTACTTC	CASSQGTTYEQYF
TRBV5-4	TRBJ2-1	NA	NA	TGTGCCAGCAGCTTGGTCGGGGGGCGTTTTGAGCAGTTCTTC	CASSLVGGRFEQFF
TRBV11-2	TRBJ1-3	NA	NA	TGTGCCAGCAGGCCAGGGGTGACTGGAAACACCATATATTTT	CASRPGVTGNTIYF
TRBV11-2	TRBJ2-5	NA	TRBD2	TGTGCCAGCAGCCGGGACCGGGAGGCCCAGTACTTC	CASSRDREAQYF
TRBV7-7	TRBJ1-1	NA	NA	TGTGCCACTTCACGCAGGGCCGACACTGAAGCTTTCTTT	CATSRRADTEAFF
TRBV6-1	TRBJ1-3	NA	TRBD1	TGTGCCAGCAGTGAACAGGGGGCATTTGGAAACACCATATATTTT	CASSEQGAFGNTIYF
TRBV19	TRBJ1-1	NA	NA	TGTGCCAGCGGCGGTAGGGCTGAAGCTTTCTTT	CASGGRAEAFF
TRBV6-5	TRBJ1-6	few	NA	TGTGCCAGCAGCAACCGGGAGGTCAATTCACCCCTCCACTTT	CASSNREVNSPLHF
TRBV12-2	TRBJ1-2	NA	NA	TGTGCAAGTCGCTTATATAGGGGGCTTAATTATGGCTACACCTTC	CASRLYRGLNYGYTF
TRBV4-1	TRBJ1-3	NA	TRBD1	TGCGCCAGCAGCCCGGGACAGGCGTTCTCTGGAAACACCATATATTTT	CASSPGQAFSGNTIYF
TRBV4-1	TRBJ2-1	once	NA	TGCGCCAGCAGCCCGCCGGGACTGGGCGTGAATGAGCAGTTCTTC	CASSPPGLGVNEQFF
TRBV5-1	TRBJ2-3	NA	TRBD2	TGCGCCAGCAGCTTGGGGGGACTAGTGGCAGATACGCAGTATTTT	CASSLGGLVADTQYF
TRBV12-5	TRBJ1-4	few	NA	TGTGCTAGTGGTTTGGTAATACTTGGGGTGGCGGCTAATGAAAAACTGTTTTTT	CASGLVILGVAANEKLFF
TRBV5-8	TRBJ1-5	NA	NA	TGTGCCAGCAGTCTCCAGGGTCCACAGCCCCAGCATTTT	CASSLQGPQPQHF
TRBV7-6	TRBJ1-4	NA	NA	TGTGCCAGCACCCAGGGAGGGTTGGGCTCAAGTGAAAAACTGTTTTTT	CASTQGGLGSSEKLFF
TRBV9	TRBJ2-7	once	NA	TGTGCCAGCAGCGTCGCGGGGCTCGGAATAGGAGAGCAGTACTTC	CASSVAGLGIGEQYF
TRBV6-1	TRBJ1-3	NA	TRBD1	TGTGCCAGCAGTGAAACGACAGGGTCCGGAAACACCATATATTTT	CASSETTGSGNTIYF
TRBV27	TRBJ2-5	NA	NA	TGTGCCAGCAGCCCCGGGACACACCAAGAGACCCAGTACTTC	CASSPGTHQETQYF
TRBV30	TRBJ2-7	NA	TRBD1	TGTGCCTGGAACCCAGACAGGGCCTTGCTCGAGCAGTACTTC	CAWNPDRALLEQYF
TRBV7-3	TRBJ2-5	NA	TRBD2	TGTGCCAGCAGCCCAACGGGGGGGGCCACCCAAGAGACCCAGTACTTC	CASSPTGGATQETQYF
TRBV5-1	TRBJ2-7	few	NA	TGCGCCAGCAGGAAGACAGCTGACGAGCAGTACTTC	CASRKTADEQYF
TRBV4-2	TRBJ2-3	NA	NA	TGTGCCAGCAGCCAAGAGGGGGGCCAGACAGATACGCAGTATTTT	CASSQEGGQTDTQYF